The 28 T cell receptor beta chains below all came from one sample that was sequenced in a study of blood T cell repertoires in COVID-19. Only in-frame clones appear in the TCRdb table, and some are missing; sequencing was by immunoSEQ multiplex PCR. The sample has about 150,000 clones; around 83% are singletons. The sequenced sample was peripheral blood. The receptors were gathered from a woman aged 50 to 60 in a cohort sampled during active or convalescent COVID-19.

The chain couples TRBV10-3 to TRBJ2-7, with 8 bases aligning to TRBD2. The CDR3 totals 14 residues. The V gene's germline CDR1 is ENHRY and CDR2 SYGVKD. V shed 4 bases and J 0 bases; nucleotides not matched to a gene: 2. CDR3 coding DNA: TGTGCCATCAGTGCCGCGGGGGGCTCCTACGAGCAGTACTTC. It encodes CAISAAGGSYEQYF.

The chain links TRBV5-8 to TRBJ1-6, with 7 nucleotides matching TRBD1. V was pared by 8 bases and J by 3 bases, with 8 bases of the junction left unmatched. The CDR3 is made up of 15 amino acids. Per the germline V gene, CDR1 is SGHTS and CDR2 is YDEGEE. The CDR3: CARAQGNLYNSPLHF. The DNA for the CDR3 is TGTGCCAGGGCACAGGGGAACCTCTATAATTCACCCCTCCACTTT.

The J gene is TRBJ1-2, the V gene TRBV7-2, with TRBD1 matching over 12 bases. CDR1 is SGHTA and CDR2 is FQGNSA in the germline V gene. Trimming took 5 bases from V and 4 from J; bases not matched to a gene: 11. The CDR3 totals 17 residues. The CDR3 bases are TGTGCCAGCAGCCCCCGGGGACAGGGGGCGGGAGGCTATGGCTACACCTTC. This encodes CASSPRGQGAGGYGYTF. The variable domain in full, with the rest retrieved from reference TRBV7-2 and TRBJ1-2, is GAGVSQSPSNKVTEKGKDVELRCDPISGHTALYWYRQSLGQGLEFLIYFQGNSAPDKSGLPSDRFSAERTGGSVSTLTIQRTQQEDSAVYLCASSPRGQGAGGYGYTFGSGTRLTVV.

This chain joins TRBV29-1 and TRBJ2-3; possible D gene TRBD1, 6 bases. The germline gives CDR1 SQVTM, CDR2 ANQGSEA. The CDR3 extends over 15 amino acids. V lost 5 bases, J lost 0 bases, and 15 bases lay in between. CDR3 coding DNA: TGCAGCGTTAAAAGACAGGATACTAGCACAGATACGCAGTATTTT. Its protein product is CSVKRQDTSTDTQYF.

V and J are TRBV5-1 and TRBJ2-1; a weak D match, TRBD2 (5 bases). Trimming removed 2 bases from V and 7 bases from J, with 10 bases in between. This CDR3 contains 13 residues. CDR1 and CDR2 (germline): SGHRS, YFSETQ. This CDR3 reads CASSFDPGNEQFF. The CDR3 nucleotides read TGCGCCAGCAGCTTTGATCCGGGGAATGAGCAGTTCTTC.

Here the CDR3 reads CASSLAVSGELFF. The CDR3 DNA reads as TGTGCCAGCAGCTTAGCGGTTTCCGGGGAGCTGTTTTTT. The genes are TRBV7-3 and TRBJ2-2; D is ambiguous. The V end lost 2 bases, the J end lost 6 bases, and 7 bases lay between the germline ends. CDR1 and CDR2 from the germline V gene are SGHTA and FQGTGA. CDR3 length: 13 amino acids. Full variable domain (missing parts from reference TRBV7-3 and TRBJ2-2): GAGVSQTPSNKVTEKGKYVELRCDPISGHTALYWYRQSLGQGPEFLIYFQGTGAADDSGLPNDRFFAVRPEGSVSTLKIQRTERGDSAVYLCASSLAVSGELFFGEGSRLTVL.

The chain is built from TRBV29-1 and TRBJ2-1; weak D call: TRBD2 (7 bases). The CDR3 length is 20 residues. V lost 5 bases, J lost 1 base, and 30 bases lay in between. CDR1 is SQVTM, CDR2 ANQGSEA, per germline. CDR3 sequence (DNA): TGCAGCGTTTCCCCCAAGGGAGTGGGGGGGCTTGGAAGGTCCTACAATGAGCAGTTCTTC. Translated: CSVSPKGVGGLGRSYNEQFF.

The V gene is TRBV5-1, the J gene TRBJ2-5; TRBD2 matches at 9 bases. Trimming cost V 1 base and J 2 bases; bases outside gene matches: 12. CDR1 is SGHRS, CDR2 YFSETQ, per germline. The CDR3 length is 18 residues. CDR3 loop: CASSLPSGGSQSQETQYF. The CDR3 DNA is TGCGCCAGCAGCTTGCCAAGCGGGGGGTCTCAGAGTCAAGAGACCCAGTACTTC.

The chain combines TRBV6-2 or TRBV6-3 with TRBJ2-3; TRBD2 matches at 13 bases. Germline lookup yields CDR1 MNHEY and CDR2 SVGEGT. With V trimmed by 2 bases and J by 6 bases, 8 bases remained unmatched. The CDR3 is 17 amino acids. CDR3: CASSYGGLAGAADTQYF. The CDR3 nucleotides are TGTGCCAGCAGTTACGGAGGACTAGCGGGGGCGGCCGATACGCAGTATTTT.

The chain links TRBV4-3 to TRBJ1-4; 7 bases map to TRBD1. The V gene end was trimmed by 3 bases and the J gene end by 2 bases; junction bases not matched to a gene: 9. This CDR3 is built from 17 residues. Germline loops: CDR1 LGHNA, CDR2 YSLEER. This chain's CDR3 is CASSHRISGQTNEKLFF. CDR3 coding DNA: TGCGCCAGCAGCCACCGGATCTCGGGACAGACTAATGAAAAACTGTTTTTT.

The chain couples TRBV27 to TRBJ1-5; 9 bases agree with TRBD1. The CDR3 has 15 amino acids. J was trimmed by 4 bases and V by 3 bases; bases with no gene match: 4. The V gene's germline CDR1 is MNHEY and CDR2 SMNVEV (reference sequence). The CDR3 DNA sequence: TGTGCCAGCAGTTTCGCGGGACAGGGAAATCAGCCCCAGCATTTT. Protein product: CASSFAGQGNQPQHF.

This clone was seen a handful of times. The chain recombines TRBV9 with TRBJ2-5; 9 nucleotides align to TRBD2. This CDR3 spans 14 amino acids. With 4 bases clipped from V and 3 bases from J, the junction kept 4 bases outside the gene matches. The germline V gene encodes CDR1 SGDLS and CDR2 YYNGEE. CDR3 in amino acids: CASSKIAGEETQYF. The CDR3 DNA reads as TGTGCCAGCAGCAAGATAGCGGGAGAAGAGACCCAGTACTTC. Supplemented by reference TRBV9 and TRBJ2-5, the full variable domain reads DSGVTQTPKHLITATGQRVTLRCSPRSGDLSVYWYQQSLDQGLQFLIQYYNGEERAKGNILERFSAQQFPDLHSELNLSSLELGDSALYFCASSKIAGEETQYFGPGTRLLVL.

The rearrangement joins TRBV6-5 to TRBJ1-2; TRBD1 matches 7 bases. The germline V gene has CDR1 MNHEY and CDR2 SVGAGI. The CDR3 is 14 amino acids. Trimming removed 6 bases from V and 7 bases from J; junction bases left unmatched: 11. CDR3 residues: CASSRSTGDGGYTF. CDR3 bases: TGTGCCAGCAGCCGAAGTACAGGGGACGGTGGCTACACCTTC.

The chain combines TRBV7-8 with TRBJ2-1; 7 bases map to TRBD2. This CDR3 comprises 17 residues. Losses at the gene ends were 5 bases for V and 1 base for J; bases not matched to a gene: 11. Germline assignment: CDR1 SGHVS and CDR2 FQNEAQ. Here the CDR3 reads CASSRLGRGGSYNEQFF. The CDR3, as DNA: TGTGCCAGCAGCCGTCTTGGGAGGGGAGGGTCCTACAATGAGCAGTTCTTC.

The chain couples TRBV27 to TRBJ2-7, with D maybe TRBD1 (7 bases). The germline V gene encodes CDR1 MNHEY and CDR2 SMNVEV (reference sequence). This CDR3 has 14 amino acids. Trimming shortened V by 6 bases and J by 7 bases, and 19 bases separated the two germline ends. The CDR3 sequence: CASSWARGALEQYF. The CDR3 nucleotides read TGTGCCAGCAGCTGGGCCAGGGGGGCTCTTGAGCAGTACTTC.

The CDR3 sequence is CASSYPTSGGNNEQFF. CDR3 nucleotides: TGTGCCAGCAGCTATCCGACTAGCGGGGGGAACAATGAGCAGTTCTTC. The chain links TRBV7-8 to TRBJ2-1, with 13 bases fitting TRBD2. The CDR3 is 16 amino acids. Trimming at V came to 4 bases and at J to 5 bases, leaving 5 bases not matched to a gene. Germline values: CDR1 SGHVS, CDR2 FQNEAQ.

V gene TRBV7-2 combines with J gene TRBJ2-5, with 13 bases matching TRBD2. Trimming removed 1 base from V and 3 bases from J; junction bases left unmatched: 2. The CDR3 consists of 16 residues. Germline loops: CDR1 SGHTA, CDR2 FQGNSA. The CDR3 spells CASSLELAGGKETQYF. CDR3 nucleotide sequence: TGTGCCAGCAGCTTAGAACTAGCGGGGGGGAAAGAGACCCAGTACTTC. Based on the CDR3 plus reference TRBV7-2 and TRBJ2-5, the full variable domain is GAGVSQSPSNKVTEKGKDVELRCDPISGHTALYWYRQSLGQGLEFLIYFQGNSAPDKSGLPSDRFSAERTGGSVSTLTIQRTQQEDSAVYLCASSLELAGGKETQYFGPGTRLLVL.

This sequence joins TRBV19 and TRBJ1-1, with TRBD1 matching 9 bases. Per germline, CDR1 LNHDA and CDR2 SQIVND (reference sequence). The CDR3 totals 14 residues. V lost 5 bases and J lost 3; bases outside the gene matches: 4. CDR3 bases: TGTGCCAGTAGTCACAGGGGGCGGGACACTGAAGCTTTCTTT. Residues: CASSHRGRDTEAFF.

The genes are TRBV21-1 and TRBJ1-5; the DNA was not compared with TRBD1, the D call given in the table. TRBV21-1 is flagged as a pseudogene. CDR3 length: 15 residues. The CDR3 is CASSKWGQGHPPQHF. As DNA, the CDR3 is TGTGCCAGCAGCAAGTGGGGACAGGGTCATCCGCCCCAGCATTTT.

The chain joins TRBV5-1 to TRBJ2-7, with 10 bases lining up with TRBD1. With V trimmed by 9 bases and J by 2 bases, 11 bases remained unmatched. CDR3 length: 15 amino acids. The germline gives CDR1 SGHRS, CDR2 YFSETQ. CDR3 DNA: TGCGCCACCTCCCCTCGGGGGACAGGGGCCTACGAGCAGTACTTC. Residues: CATSPRGTGAYEQYF.

The V gene is TRBV7-3, the J gene TRBJ2-1; tentative D call: TRBD2 (7 bases). Per the germline V gene, CDR1 is SGHTA and CDR2 is FQGTGA. The germline V and J ends were trimmed by 4 bases and 5 bases, with 15 bases remaining between them. CDR3 size: 15 residues. CDR3 loop: CASSSPRGGHNEQFF. CDR3 nucleotide sequence: TGTGCCAGCAGCTCACCGAGGGGGGGCCACAATGAGCAGTTCTTC.

On this clone itself: A junction boundary mismatches the germline segment, possibly from a read error. The chain is built from TRBV30 and TRBJ1-5; no reliable D call. The CDR3 extends over 14 amino acids. Germline V gene data show CDR1 as GTSNPN and CDR2 as SVGIG (reference sequence). CDR3 residues: CAWRRRYSNQSQHF. CDR3 coding DNA: TGTGCCTGGAGAAGACGGTATAGCAATCAGTCCCAGCATTTT.

The gene calls are TRBV14 and TRBJ1-2; D gene ambiguous. The CDR3 is 13 residues long. V was cut by 6 bases and J by 4 bases, with 12 bases left in between. From germline, CDR1 is SGHDN and CDR2 FVKESK. CDR3 sequence reads: CASRKSIFYGYTF. In nucleotides, the CDR3 is TGTGCCAGCAGGAAAAGCATCTTCTATGGCTACACCTTC.

V gene TRBV19 combines with J gene TRBJ1-1, with D possibly TRBD1 on 6 matching bases. Germline-derived CDR1 and CDR2 are LNHDA and SQIVND (reference sequence). This CDR3 has 14 amino acids. Trimming stripped 11 bases from V and 5 bases from J, with 21 bases between. In DNA, the CDR3 is TGTGCCGTCCGCCCCCACCCAGGGGAAACTGAAGCTTTCTTT. This codes for CAVRPHPGETEAFF.

The CDR3 DNA reads TGTGCCACCAGTGATGCCTCCCTCTCACAGGGGAAGTATGGCTACACCTTC. As protein: CATSDASLSQGKYGYTF. The gene calls are TRBV24-1 and TRBJ1-2; TRBD1 aligns across 7 bases. The CDR3 covers 17 residues. Trimming took 3 bases from V and 5 from J; bases not matched to a gene: 14. Germline V gives CDR1 KGHDR, CDR2 SFDVKD.

This chain links TRBV11-2 with TRBJ1-1, with D hard to call. V was clipped by 1 base and J by 5 bases, with 20 bases between them. The germline CDR1 and CDR2 sequences are SGHAT and FQNNGV. The CDR3 extends over 17 amino acids. CDR3 bases: TGTGCCAGCAGCTTAGGCTCACGACCCCGCTTGAGGACTGAAGCTTTCTTT. Translating gives CASSLGSRPRLRTEAFF.

The gene calls are TRBV7-8 and TRBJ1-5, with no clear D. The CDR3 is 14 amino acids. Per germline, CDR1 SGHVS and CDR2 FQNEAQ. With 4 bases removed from V and 3 bases from J, the gap between germline ends came to 10 bases. CDR3 loop: CASSSPGLNQPQHF. The CDR3 DNA is TGTGCCAGCAGCTCCCCGGGTCTCAATCAGCCCCAGCATTTT.

The chain uses TRBV19 and TRBJ1-1; 8 nucleotides agree with TRBD1. Germline CDR1 and CDR2: LNHDA and SQIVND (reference sequence). Trimming cost V 5 bases and J 1 base; bases outside gene matches: 0. The length of the CDR3 is 13 residues. The CDR3 region is CASSDRGNTEAFF. Written as DNA, the CDR3 is TGTGCCAGTAGTGACAGGGGGAACACTGAAGCTTTCTTT.